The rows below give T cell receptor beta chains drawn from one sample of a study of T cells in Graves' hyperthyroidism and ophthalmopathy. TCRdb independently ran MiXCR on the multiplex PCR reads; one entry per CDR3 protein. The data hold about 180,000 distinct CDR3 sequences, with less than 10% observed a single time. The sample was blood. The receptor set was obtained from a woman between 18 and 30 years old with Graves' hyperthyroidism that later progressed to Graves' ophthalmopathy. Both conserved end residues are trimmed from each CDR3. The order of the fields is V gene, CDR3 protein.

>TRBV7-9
ASSFIRDRGLETQY
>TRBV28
ASSPSGLRNQPQH
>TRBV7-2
ASSLELGLAGNYEQY
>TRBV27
ASSLGLGDRTDTQY
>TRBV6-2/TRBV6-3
ASSYLFGGANVLT
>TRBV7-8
ASRSGRQETQY
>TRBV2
ASSERSGKGNQPQH
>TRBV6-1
ASSYNSGTYDGYT
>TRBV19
ASRKASSGNTIY
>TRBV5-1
ASSLQGVVGNEQF
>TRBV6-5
ASSYGDRVATQY
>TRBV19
ASSIVGGANEQF
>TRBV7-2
ASSLSSGGGQETQY
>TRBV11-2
ASTGRGQETQY
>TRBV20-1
SAQRGSETQY
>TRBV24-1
ATSDLWEQF
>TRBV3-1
ASSHGLGQGVTEAF
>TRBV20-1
SARDWVLTGDEPQH
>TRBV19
ASGRRGNPNTEAF
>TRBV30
ACNDNLYGYT
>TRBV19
ASSRAGQETQY
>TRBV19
ASTTWGLAGDTGELF
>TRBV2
ATVLADASDTQY
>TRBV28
ASTSDRVIHEQY
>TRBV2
ASSERQGSSYEQY
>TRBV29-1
SVEGTSGYT
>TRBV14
ASSPLAGHYEQY
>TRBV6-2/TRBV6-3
ATNSGRGSYEQY
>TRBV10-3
AITGPSLNEQF
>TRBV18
ASSYEGGWGNEQF
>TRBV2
ASSEFGGKNTEAF
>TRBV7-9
ASSDSRNTIY
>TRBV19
ASRKQGTTEAF
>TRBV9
ASTRGPLGDTGELF
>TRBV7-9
ASSLNGGEGTEAF
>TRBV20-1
SARERTGINEKLF
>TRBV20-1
SARAAIADTQY
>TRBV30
AWEQARGYGYT
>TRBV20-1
SARDFNTGELF
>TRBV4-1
ASSQGLAEQY
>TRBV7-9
ASSLAFSGMNLTEAF
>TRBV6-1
ASGPGLAGVGEQY
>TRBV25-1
ASSELGTGGGNTEAF
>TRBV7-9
ASSLVEGSISGNTIY
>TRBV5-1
ASRLGLAVEETQY